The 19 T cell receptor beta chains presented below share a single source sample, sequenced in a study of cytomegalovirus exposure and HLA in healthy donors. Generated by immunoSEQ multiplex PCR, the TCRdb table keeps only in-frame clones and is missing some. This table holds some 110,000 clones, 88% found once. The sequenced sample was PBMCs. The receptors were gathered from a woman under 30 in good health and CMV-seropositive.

The CDR3 nucleotides are TGTGCCAGCAGTGCCTCCTTGGATCACTACGAGCAGTACGTC. This sequence encodes CASSASLDHYEQYV. V and J are TRBV28 and TRBJ2-7; D is undetermined. V was trimmed by 5 bases and J by 3 bases, leaving 14 bases between them. Germline-derived CDR1 and CDR2 are MDHEN and SYDVKM. This CDR3 contains 14 residues.

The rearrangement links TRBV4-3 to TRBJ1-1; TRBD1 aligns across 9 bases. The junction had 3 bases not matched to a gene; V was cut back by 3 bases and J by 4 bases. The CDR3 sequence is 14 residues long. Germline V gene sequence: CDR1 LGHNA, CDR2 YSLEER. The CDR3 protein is CASSQGQGGTEAFF. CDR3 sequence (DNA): TGCGCCAGCAGCCAGGGACAGGGTGGCACTGAAGCTTTCTTT.

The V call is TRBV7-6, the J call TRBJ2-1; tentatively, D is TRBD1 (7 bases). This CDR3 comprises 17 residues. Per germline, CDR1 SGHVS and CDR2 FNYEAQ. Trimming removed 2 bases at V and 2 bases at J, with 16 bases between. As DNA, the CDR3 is TGTGCCAGCAGCTTAACCCCACCAGGGGGGACCTACAATGAGCAGTTCTTC. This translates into CASSLTPPGGTYNEQFF. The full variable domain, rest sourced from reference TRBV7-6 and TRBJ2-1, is GAGVSQSPRYKVTKRGQDVALRCDPISGHVSLYWYRQALGQGPEFLTYFNYEAQQDKSGLPNDRFSAERPEGSISTLTIQRTEQRDSAMYRCASSLTPPGGTYNEQFFGPGTRLTVL.

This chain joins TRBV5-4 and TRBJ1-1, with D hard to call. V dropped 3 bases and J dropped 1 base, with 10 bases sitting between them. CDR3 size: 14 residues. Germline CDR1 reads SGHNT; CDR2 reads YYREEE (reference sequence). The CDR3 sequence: CASSSSRGNTEAFF. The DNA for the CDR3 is TGTGCCAGCAGCTCTTCGCGGGGGAACACTGAAGCTTTCTTT. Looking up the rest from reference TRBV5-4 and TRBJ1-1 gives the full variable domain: ETGVTQSPTHLIKTRGQQVTLRCSSQSGHNTVSWYQQALGQGPQFIFQYYREEENGRGNFPPRFSGLQFPNYSSELNVNALELDDSALYLCASSSSRGNTEAFFGQGTRLTVV.

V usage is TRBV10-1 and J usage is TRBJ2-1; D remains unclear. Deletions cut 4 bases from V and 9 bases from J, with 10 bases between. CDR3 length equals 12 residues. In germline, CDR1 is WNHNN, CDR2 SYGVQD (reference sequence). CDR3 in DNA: TGCGCCAGCAGTGGATTAGGCGGTGAGCAGTTCTTC. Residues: CASSGLGGEQFF.

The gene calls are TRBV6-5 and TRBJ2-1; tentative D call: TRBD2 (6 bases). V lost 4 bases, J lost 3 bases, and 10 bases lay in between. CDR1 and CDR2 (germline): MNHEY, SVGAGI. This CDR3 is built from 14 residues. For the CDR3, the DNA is TGTGCCAGCAGTTCCTTGGGGGGCTACAATGAGCAGTTCTTC. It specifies CASSSLGGYNEQFF.

This CDR3 reads CASSVNSFNEKLFF. CDR3 DNA: TGTGCCAGCAGTGTGAACAGCTTTAATGAAAAACTGTTTTTT. The chain employs TRBV6-1 and TRBJ1-4; D remains unclear. Germline V gene lookup returns CDR1 MNHNS and CDR2 SASEGT. V lost 4 bases and J lost 4, with 10 bases in between. The CDR3 runs 14 residues.

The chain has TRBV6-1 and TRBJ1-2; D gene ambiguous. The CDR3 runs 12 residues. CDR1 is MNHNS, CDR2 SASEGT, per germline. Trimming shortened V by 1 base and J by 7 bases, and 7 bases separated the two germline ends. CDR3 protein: CASSEGGAGYTF. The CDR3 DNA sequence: TGTGCCAGCAGTGAAGGGGGAGCTGGCTACACCTTC.

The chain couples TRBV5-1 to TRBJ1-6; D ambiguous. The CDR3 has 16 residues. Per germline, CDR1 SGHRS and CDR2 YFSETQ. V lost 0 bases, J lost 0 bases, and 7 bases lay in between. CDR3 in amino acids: CASSLAGSSYNSPLHF. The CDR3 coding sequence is TGCGCCAGCAGCTTGGCGGGTAGCTCCTATAATTCACCCCTCCACTTT. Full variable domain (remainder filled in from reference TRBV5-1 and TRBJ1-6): KAGVTQTPRYLIKTRGQQVTLSCSPISGHRSVSWYQQTPGQGLQFLFEYFSETQRNKGNFPGRFSGRQFSNSRSEMNVSTLELGDSALYLCASSLAGSSYNSPLHFGNGTRLTVT.

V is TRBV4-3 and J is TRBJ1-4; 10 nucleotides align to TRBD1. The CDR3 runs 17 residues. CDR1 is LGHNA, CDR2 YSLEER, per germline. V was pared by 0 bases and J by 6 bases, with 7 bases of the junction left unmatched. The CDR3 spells CASSQDSGQGFDEKLFF. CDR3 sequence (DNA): TGCGCCAGCAGCCAAGATTCGGGACAGGGGTTCGATGAAAAACTGTTTTTT.

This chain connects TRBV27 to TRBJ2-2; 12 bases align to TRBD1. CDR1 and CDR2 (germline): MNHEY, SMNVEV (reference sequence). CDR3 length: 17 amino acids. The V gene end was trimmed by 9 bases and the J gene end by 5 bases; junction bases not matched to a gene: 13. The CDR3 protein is CASIDNRGQGATGELFF. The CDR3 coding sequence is TGTGCCAGTATCGATAACCGGGGACAGGGGGCGACCGGGGAGCTGTTTTTT.

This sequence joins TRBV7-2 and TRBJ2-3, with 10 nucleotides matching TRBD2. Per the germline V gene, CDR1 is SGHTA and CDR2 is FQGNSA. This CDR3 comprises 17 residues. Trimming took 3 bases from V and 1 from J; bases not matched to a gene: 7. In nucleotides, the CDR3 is TGTGCCAGCAGCTTGAAGGGACTAGCGTGGCGCACAGATACGCAGTATTTT. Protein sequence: CASSLKGLAWRTDTQYF.

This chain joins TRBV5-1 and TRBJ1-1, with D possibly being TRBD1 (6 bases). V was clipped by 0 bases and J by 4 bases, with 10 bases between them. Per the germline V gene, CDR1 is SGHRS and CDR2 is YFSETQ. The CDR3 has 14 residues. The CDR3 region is CASSLEGEGTEAFF. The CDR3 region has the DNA TGCGCCAGCAGCTTGGAGGGGGAGGGCACTGAAGCTTTCTTT.

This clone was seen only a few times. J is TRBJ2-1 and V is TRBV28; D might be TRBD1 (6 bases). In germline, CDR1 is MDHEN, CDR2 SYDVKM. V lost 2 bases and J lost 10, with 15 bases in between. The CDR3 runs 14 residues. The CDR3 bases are TGTGCCAGCAGTTTAGGGGGCACACGAATGGAGCAGTTCTTC. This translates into CASSLGGTRMEQFF.

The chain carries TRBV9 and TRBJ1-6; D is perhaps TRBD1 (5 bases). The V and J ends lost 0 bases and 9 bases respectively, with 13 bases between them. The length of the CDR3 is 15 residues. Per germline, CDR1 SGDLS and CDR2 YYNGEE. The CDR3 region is CASSVGGGGSSPLHF. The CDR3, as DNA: TGTGCCAGCAGCGTAGGGGGGGGAGGGTCTTCACCCCTCCACTTT.

The CDR3 reads CASSLVAGNSPLHF. Here the CDR3 DNA reads TGTGCCAGCAGCTTAGTGGCAGGGAATTCACCCCTCCACTTT. The chain joins TRBV7-2 to TRBJ1-6; TRBD1 is a possible D gene (5 bases). The CDR3 spans 14 residues. Trimming removed 1 base from V and 7 bases from J, with 8 bases in between. Germline V gives CDR1 SGHTA, CDR2 FQGNSA.

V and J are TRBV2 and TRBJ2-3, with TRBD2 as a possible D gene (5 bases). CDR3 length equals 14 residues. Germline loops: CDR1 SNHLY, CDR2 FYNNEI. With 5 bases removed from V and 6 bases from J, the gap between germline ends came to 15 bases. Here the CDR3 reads CASSLGSRLDTQYF. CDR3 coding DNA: TGTGCCAGCAGTCTAGGGAGCCGGCTTGATACGCAGTATTTT.

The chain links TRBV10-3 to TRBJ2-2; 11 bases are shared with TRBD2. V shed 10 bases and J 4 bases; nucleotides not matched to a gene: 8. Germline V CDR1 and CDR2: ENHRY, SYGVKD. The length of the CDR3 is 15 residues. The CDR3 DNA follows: TGTGCCACGGATAGCGGGGGGGCCCGCACCGGGGAGCTGTTTTTT. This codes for CATDSGGARTGELFF.

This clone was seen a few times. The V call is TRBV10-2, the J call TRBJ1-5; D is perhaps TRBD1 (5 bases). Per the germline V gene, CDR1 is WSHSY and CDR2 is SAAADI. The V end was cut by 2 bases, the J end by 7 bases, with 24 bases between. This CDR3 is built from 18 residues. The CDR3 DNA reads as TGCGCCAGCAGTGAGGGGGGGACCTTCTCCGGTCCGGCGCAGCCCCAGCATTTT. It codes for CASSEGGTFSGPAQPQHF.